This TCR beta chain was identified during a study of blood T cell repertoires in COVID-19. Study overall: In each case, the material was cDNA or gDNA derived from T cells, B-cell-depleted T cells, or PBMCs.

Trimming pared 0 bases from V and 0 bases from J, leaving 13 bases between. This CDR3 has 16 residues. Germline V gives CDR1 SGHRS, CDR2 YFSETQ. Repertoires were generated with immunoSEQ multiplex PCR, while TCRdb's copy carries only in-frame clones and drops some. Seen here are approximately 310,000 clones, around 86% observed once, and the top ten hold 1%. The clonotype originates from a man aged 50 to 60 with active or convalescent COVID-19. This chain uses TRBV5-1 with TRBJ2-7; D gene unclear. The sample taken for sequencing was peripheral blood. CDR3 sequence (DNA): TGCGCCAGCAGCTTGGACTCCGCTTCCCCCTCCTACGAGCAGTACTTC. It specifies CASSLDSASPSYEQYF.